The 13 T cell receptor beta chains reported below all come from one sample, sequenced in a study of identical twins. From the 5' RACE reads, TCRdb called clonotypes with MiXCR, one entry per CDR3 protein. The sample has around 650,000 distinct CDR3 sequences; under 8.5% are singletons. These same data were also listed under a study on yellow fever vaccine responses in identical twins.

The sequenced sample was PBMCs. All receptors come from a woman in her late teens or twenties in good health.

Many counts were recorded for this clonotype. The rearrangement links TRBV7-6 to TRBJ1-1; D possibly corresponds to TRBD1 (5 bases). The V end lost 5 bases, the J end lost 3 bases, and 19 bases lay between the germline ends. The CDR3 sequence is 16 residues long. Germline V gene data show CDR1 as SGHVS and CDR2 as FNYEAQ. Here the CDR3 DNA reads TGTGCCAGCAGCCCCGGGGACCCATATACCGACACTGAAGCTTTCTTT. It translates to CASSPGDPYTDTEAFF.

V gene TRBV2 combines with J gene TRBJ1-5; the D is unclear. Trimming took off 7 bases at V and 0 bases at J, with 10 bases between the two ends. The CDR3 sequence is 14 residues long. Germline assignment: CDR1 SNHLY and CDR2 FYNNEI. The CDR3 reads CASKPDYSNQPQHF. The CDR3 coding sequence is TGTGCCAGCAAACCAGACTATAGCAATCAGCCCCAGCATTTT.

This clonotype showed up just a few times. This sequence joins TRBV7-9 and TRBJ2-5; TRBD2 aligns across 13 bases. Germline CDR1 SEHNR, CDR2 FQNEAQ (reference sequence). The CDR3 is 15 residues long. V shed 2 bases, J shed 5 bases, and the junction held 2 bases outside the gene matches. DNA of the CDR3: TGTGCCAGCAGCTTACCACTAGCGGGAGGGGAGACCCAGTACTTC. Protein: CASSLPLAGGETQYF.

This clonotype was detected only a few times. The rearrangement uses TRBV10-3 and TRBJ1-1; no clear D gene. The CDR3 consists of 13 residues. V dropped 3 bases and J dropped 5 bases, with 10 bases sitting between them. Germline V gives CDR1 ENHRY, CDR2 SYGVKD. CDR3 residues: CAISERWETEAFF. CDR3 DNA: TGTGCCATCAGTGAAAGGTGGGAGACTGAAGCTTTCTTT.

The rearrangement uses TRBV12-3 or TRBV12-4 and TRBJ2-5; 8 bases are a match to TRBD2. J gave up 5 bases and V 1 base, and 12 bases lay outside the gene matches. The CDR3 covers 17 residues. CDR3 sequence: CASSLGVLAGDRETQYF. The CDR3, as DNA: TGTGCCAGCAGTTTAGGGGTGCTAGCGGGCGACAGGGAGACCCAGTACTTC.

This clonotype was counted a few times. This chain's CDR3 is CASSNLGPGTSGRNKVSNEQFF. CDR3 nucleotides: TGCGCCAGCAGCAACTTGGGTCCCGGGACTAGCGGGAGAAATAAAGTCTCGAATGAGCAGTTCTTC. The J gene is TRBJ2-1, the V gene TRBV5-1; TRBD2 matches 14 bases. The J segment lost 7 bases and the V segment lost 4 bases, leaving 25 bases of the junction unmatched. This CDR3 spans 22 amino acids. Looked up from germline, CDR1 is SGHRS and CDR2 is YFSETQ.

This clonotype was picked up a small number of times. As DNA, the CDR3 is TGTGCCAGCAGCTTAGGAGTTTACTCTGGGGCCAACGTCCTGACTTTC. Encoded protein: CASSLGVYSGANVLTF. The chain couples TRBV7-3 to TRBJ2-6; D call uncertain. The germline CDR1 and CDR2 sequences are SGHTA and FQGTGA. This CDR3 has 16 amino acids. Trimming pared 2 bases from V and 0 bases from J, leaving 8 bases between.

This clonotype has more than one count but fewer than ten. The chain combines TRBV7-9 with TRBJ1-1; D is unclear. The CDR3 contains 15 residues. Germline CDR1 reads SEHNR; CDR2 reads FQNEAQ (reference sequence). Between the trimmed V and J ends, which lost 0 bases and 4 bases, there was a span of 12 bases. The CDR3 region has the DNA TGTGCCAGCAGCTTAGCTCCGGACCTGGGCACTGAAGCTTTCTTT. Translated, it gives CASSLAPDLGTEAFF.

In DNA, the CDR3 is TGTGCCAGCAGATGGGACGGCACCGGGGAGCTGTTTTTT. It encodes CASRWDGTGELFF. The chain joins TRBV28 to TRBJ2-2; D may correspond to TRBD1 or TRBD2 (5 bases each). Germline V CDR1 and CDR2: MDHEN, SYDVKM. Trimming pared 6 bases from V and 4 bases from J, leaving 9 bases between. CDR3 size: 13 residues.

This clonotype has at least ten counts. The rearrangement uses TRBV7-6 and TRBJ1-4; maybe TRBD1 (6 bases). The germline V and J ends were trimmed by 1 base and 6 bases, with 9 bases remaining between them. The CDR3 covers 14 residues. CDR1 and CDR2 (germline): SGHVS, FNYEAQ. CDR3 DNA sequence: TGTGCCAGCAGCTTAGAGGGGGGTGATGAAAAACTGTTTTTT. Translated, it gives CASSLEGGDEKLFF.

This clonotype was seen repeatedly, ten times or more. The rearrangement links TRBV24-1 to TRBJ2-1; TRBD2 aligns across 14 bases. The CDR3 is 19 residues long. With 4 bases clipped from V and 8 bases from J, the junction kept 15 bases outside the gene matches. Germline V CDR1 and CDR2: KGHDR, SFDVKD. CDR3 region: CATSDIRAPGLAGEDEQFF. CDR3 bases: TGTGCCACCAGTGACATCCGGGCCCCGGGACTAGCGGGAGAAGATGAGCAGTTCTTC.

This sequence joins TRBV7-2 and TRBJ2-1; 16 nucleotides line up with TRBD2. The CDR3 has 17 amino acids. Losses at the gene ends were 5 bases for V and 6 bases for J; bases not matched to a gene: 7. The V gene's germline CDR1 is SGHTA and CDR2 FQGNSA. The CDR3 coding sequence is TGTGCCAGCAGCCCCCCGGGACTAGCGGGAGGGGTCAATGAGCAGTTCTTC. It yields the protein CASSPPGLAGGVNEQFF.

The V and J genes are TRBV12-3 or TRBV12-4 and TRBJ2-5; the D is unclear. Trimming stripped 3 bases from V and 1 base from J, with 9 bases between. The CDR3 is 14 amino acids. The CDR3 is CASSFPRVQETQYF. CDR3 DNA: TGTGCCAGCAGTTTTCCTAGGGTCCAAGAGACCCAGTACTTC.